This T cell receptor beta chain is drawn from a study of identical twins (dated by TCRdb to about 2016). Turning to the overall study: To test whether fetal clonotypes persist, this study deep-sequenced TCR alpha and beta repertoires from monozygotic twins, from unrelated adults of various ages, and from cord blood. Replicate twin experiments were performed at different times using different library preparation protocols to rule out contamination.

This clonotype was seen a few times. Its cognate antigen has yet to be identified. Base qualities are not provided; no much larger clone lies one nucleotide away. The cysteine opens and the phenylalanine closes a CDR3 of 15 amino acids. Of all the DNA, just the CDR3 is kept, 45 bases in frame from base 1. The germline V gene encodes CDR1 SGHNT and CDR2 YENEEA. Compared with germline, V lacks 8 bases and J lacks 1 base; bases without a gene match: 7. General findings and caveats noted by the study authors: Out-of-frame TCR alpha sequences shared between twins showed an excess of low generation-probability sequences compared with coincidental sharing between unrelated individuals. Recombination models systematically underestimated out-of-frame TCR alpha sharing in monozygotic twins but agreed with sharing between unrelated individuals. Fewer insertions were carried by abundant cord blood beta clonotypes; a weaker similar trend was observed in young adult naive repertoires, while no such trend was observed in memory repertoires. A weaker excess of twin sharing was found in beta out-of-frame sequences because the signal-to-noise ratio was lowered by fewer shared sequences. Because the same donors could not be followed over many years, the conclusions relied on cross-sectional statistical analysis. Zero-insertion analyses could be partly confounded by invariant T cells such as MAIT and iNKT, although diverse VJ usage argued against such confounding for most clonotypes.

The library came from 5' RACE. Sequenced using an Illumina HiSeq 2000. A universal primer binding site was added through template switching, and the final cDNA carried a unique molecular identifier so that TCR cDNA molecules could be counted accurately. First-strand cDNA for TCR alpha and beta chains was synthesized from specific primers in the conserved constant-segment region. To control for contamination, every cDNA library was double barcoded, receiving both a SMART-Mk sample barcode and Illumina barcodes. TruSeq adapter sequences along with Illumina sample barcodes were introduced in two successive PCR steps. The TCR alpha and beta cDNA libraries were sequenced on the Illumina HiSeq platform using custom primers. As for the authors' bioinformatics: MiGEC processed the raw reads to extract unique molecular identifiers, while MiXCR was used to determine the CDR3 positions. For each individual, recombination models were inferred using an EM algorithm with the repgenHMM and IGoR tools. Shared clonotype analysis was performed with the tcR package in R, normalizing sharing by the product of cloneset sizes. Out-of-frame nonproductive sequences were analyzed to study raw recombination free of thymic and clonal selection effects. The public reads were reprocessed in TCRdb via fastp at Q25 and MiXCR, keeping in-frame beta chains. A single entry per CDR3 protein holds the most common genes and DNA from its merged rows. The V and J calls, along with clone size, are taken from TCRdb and not from the paper's own processing. For this sample there are roughly 290,000 distinct CDR3 sequences; about 8% appear just once. Jointly, the top ten make up over 2% of the sample.

Every donor in the study was a healthy Caucasian. Three pairs of female monozygotic twins, all aged 18 to 29 years, were included in the twin cohort. Using Miltenyi CD45RO+ enrichment and human naive T-cell isolation kits, memory (CD45RO+) and naive T cells were isolated from PBMC. The data were also submitted as part of a second study, on yellow fever vaccine responses in identical twins. The second paper states: The authors reported that the T cell response to vaccination in identical twins appeared partly convergent and partly personalized. The study precisely tracked vaccine-responding T cell clones in identical twins.

The clonotype comes from a woman aged 18 to 35 in good health. The chain is made from TRBV11-3 and TRBJ2-1, with 8 bases aligning to TRBD1. Material for sequencing was memory (CD45RO+) T cells sorted from blood. This sample's cell subset or site label indicates: CD45RO+ enriched T cells. The CDR3 region has the sequence CASGTGGKSYNEQFF. The sequenced DNA is TGTGCCAGCGGTACAGGGGGTAAGTCCTACAATGAGCAGTTCTTC.